Below are 14 T cell receptor beta chains sequenced from a single sample in a study of blood T cell repertoires in COVID-19. Sequencing used immunoSEQ multiplex PCR; TCRdb keeps in-frame clones, though not all of them. The repertoire holds hundreds of thousands of clones, with 75% to 90% as singletons. Sequencing was performed on PBMCs or T cells enriched from blood (not recorded which). The source of these receptors is a man aged 35 to 55 who had recovered from COVID-19.

The rearrangement uses TRBV28 and TRBJ2-6; D remains ambiguous. CDR3 length equals 14 residues. The ends were cut back, 8 bases at V and 1 base at J, with 9 bases in the middle. CDR1 MDHEN and CDR2 SYDVKM come from the germline V gene. The CDR3 loop is CASVGLSGANVLTF. The CDR3, as DNA: TGTGCCAGCGTCGGGTTGTCTGGGGCCAACGTCCTGACTTTC. The whole variable domain, remainder taken from reference TRBV28 and TRBJ2-6, is DVKVTQSSRYLVKRTGEKVFLECVQDMDHENMFWYRQDPGLGLRLIYFSYDVKMKEKGDIPEGYSVSREKKERFSLILESASTNQTSMYLCASVGLSGANVLTFGAGSRLTVL.

The rearrangement links TRBV27 to TRBJ2-1, with 15 bases aligning to TRBD2. The V gene end was trimmed by 5 bases and the J gene end by 1 base; junction bases not matched to a gene: 6. The germline gives CDR1 MNHEY, CDR2 SMNVEV (reference sequence). There are 18 residues in the CDR3. The CDR3 coding sequence is TGTGCCAGCAGTCCCCCGGGACTAGCGGGGGGATCCTACAATGAGCAGTTCTTC. This translates into CASSPPGLAGGSYNEQFF.

In its sample, this clone was seen many times. The chain has TRBV9 and TRBJ2-7; 8 nucleotides align to TRBD1. Losses at the gene ends were 4 bases for V and 3 bases for J; bases not matched to a gene: 6. Germline V lookup: CDR1 SGDLS, CDR2 YYNGEE. This CDR3 region has 14 residues. CDR3 amino acids: CASSPRTGNYEQYF. Here the CDR3 DNA reads TGTGCCAGCAGCCCCCGGACAGGGAACTACGAGCAGTACTTC.

CDR3 sequence: CASSSGQGSFGYGYTF. For the CDR3, the DNA is TGCGCCAGCAGCTCAGGACAGGGGAGTTTCGGCTATGGCTACACCTTC. The chain carries TRBV5-1 and TRBJ1-2; 9 bases agree with TRBD1. V shed 3 bases and J 4 bases; nucleotides not matched to a gene: 10. Germline CDR1 and CDR2: SGHRS and YFSETQ. CDR3 length equals 16 residues.

The chain joins TRBV4-2 to TRBJ2-1; D may be TRBD1 (6 bases). The CDR3 spans 14 residues. Germline lookup yields CDR1 LGHNA and CDR2 YNFKEQ. V dropped 0 bases and J dropped 9 bases, with 12 bases sitting between them. This CDR3 is CASSQETGSGEQFF. The CDR3 nucleotides are TGTGCCAGCAGCCAAGAAACAGGGAGCGGTGAGCAGTTCTTC.

The chain carries TRBV2 and TRBJ2-3; no firm D call. The V gene lost 0 bases and the J gene lost 1 base, with 5 bases spanning the gap. The CDR3 contains 14 residues. Germline V gives CDR1 SNHLY, CDR2 FYNNEI. CDR3 sequence reads: CASSEAPGTDTQYF. The CDR3 DNA reads as TGTGCCAGCAGTGAAGCCCCAGGCACAGATACGCAGTATTTT. The variable domain in full, with the rest retrieved from reference TRBV2 and TRBJ2-3, is EPEVTQTPSHQVTQMGQEVILRCVPISNHLYFYWYRQILGQKVEFLVSFYNNEISEKSEIFDDQFSVERPDGSNFTLKIRSTKLEDSAMYFCASSEAPGTDTQYFGPGTRLTVL.

This chain uses TRBV2 with TRBJ2-1, with D possibly matching TRBD1 (6 bases). CDR1 is SNHLY, CDR2 FYNNEI, per germline. CDR3 length: 12 amino acids. V shed 6 bases and J shed 3 bases, with 6 bases lying between them. Here the CDR3 DNA reads TGTGCCAGCAGGGACAGCTACAATGAGCAGTTCTTC. It codes for CASRDSYNEQFF.

The V and J genes are TRBV28 and TRBJ2-7, with 8 bases aligning to TRBD1. The germline gives CDR1 MDHEN, CDR2 SYDVKM. V trimming: 4 bases; J trimming: 3 bases; junction bases outside the gene matches: 14. The CDR3 consists of 17 residues. CDR3: CASSSRTGRDPLYEQYF. CDR3 DNA: TGTGCCAGCAGTTCCAGGACAGGGCGGGACCCACTCTACGAGCAGTACTTC. Together with reference TRBV28 and TRBJ2-7, the CDR3 gives the full variable domain: DVKVTQSSRYLVKRTGEKVFLECVQDMDHENMFWYRQDPGLGLRLIYFSYDVKMKEKGDIPEGYSVSREKKERFSLILESASTNQTSMYLCASSSRTGRDPLYEQYFGPGTRLTVT.

The chain employs TRBV7-9 and TRBJ2-3, with TRBD1 identical over 9 bases. The CDR3 is 14 amino acids. V was clipped by 7 bases and J by 0 bases; unmatched bases: 2. CDR1 and CDR2 (germline): SEHNR, FQNEAQ (reference sequence). CDR3 nucleotides: TGTGCCAGCACGGGACAGGGTAGCACAGATACGCAGTATTTT. It yields the protein CASTGQGSTDTQYF.

The gene calls are TRBV5-6 and TRBJ2-5; tentatively, D is TRBD1 (5 bases). V lost 0 bases to trimming and J lost 0 bases, with 9 bases between them. CDR3 length: 15 residues. CDR1 is SGHDT, CDR2 YYEEEE, per germline. CDR3 nucleotides: TGTGCCAGCAGCTTGGACAGGACCTACCAAGAGACCCAGTACTTC. This sequence encodes CASSLDRTYQETQYF. Full variable domain (missing parts from reference TRBV5-6 and TRBJ2-5): DAGVTQSPTHLIKTRGQQVTLRCSPKSGHDTVSWYQQALGQGPQFIFQYYEEEERQRGNFPDRFSGHQFPNYSSELNVNALLLGDSALYLCASSLDRTYQETQYFGPGTRLLVL.

The J gene is TRBJ1-5, the V gene TRBV12-3 or TRBV12-4; TRBD1 is a possible D gene (5 bases). Trimming removed 5 bases from V and 9 bases from J, with 11 bases in between. The length of the CDR3 is 12 residues. The DNA for the CDR3 is TGTGCCAGCAGTCTTTCGACAGCGCCCCAGCATTTT. The encoded protein is CASSLSTAPQHF.

This chain joins TRBV28 and TRBJ1-2, with no clear D. Trimming took off 6 bases at V and 5 bases at J, with 10 bases between the two ends. There are 12 residues in the CDR3. The germline V gene encodes CDR1 MDHEN and CDR2 SYDVKM. This CDR3 reads CASSPRRYGYTF. DNA of the CDR3: TGTGCCAGCAGCCCCAGGAGGTATGGCTACACCTTC.

This chain uses TRBV7-2 with TRBJ2-2; possible D gene TRBD2, 6 bases. The CDR3 length is 16 residues. V lost 7 bases and J lost 1, with 16 bases in between. Looked up from germline, CDR1 is SGHTA and CDR2 is FQGNSA. DNA for the CDR3: TGTGCCAGCAAACCGAACGGGGGAAGGAACACCGGGGAGCTGTTTTTT. Amino acid sequence: CASKPNGGRNTGELFF.

The chain links TRBV15 to TRBJ2-5; 14 bases match TRBD2. The germline CDR1 and CDR2 sequences are LNHNV and YYDKDF (reference sequence). This CDR3 is built from 16 residues. Trimming took 1 base from V and 4 from J; bases not matched to a gene: 2. This CDR3 reads CATSRGGLAGGETQYF. The CDR3 DNA is TGTGCCACCAGCAGAGGTGGACTAGCGGGAGGAGAGACCCAGTACTTC. Supplemented by reference TRBV15 and TRBJ2-5, the full variable domain reads DAMVIQNPRYQVTQFGKPVTLSCSQTLNHNVMYWYQQKSSQAPKLLFHYYDKDFNNEADTPDNFQSRRPNTSFCFLDIRSPGLGDTAMYLCATSRGGLAGGETQYFGPGTRLLVL.